This TCR beta chain was observed in a study of coeliac disease. Study details: Each coeliac patient was active, refractory type I, or diet-controlled.

Details on this clone: Its antigen is not identified.

The study's findings and limits: Control samples showed higher TRB and TRG clonality than intraepithelial and lamina propria samples in active celiac disease. Published gliadin-specific TRB sequences appeared in about 55% of the 18 coeliac samples, 1 of 6 controls.

The CDR3 covers 13 residues. The germline CDR1 and CDR2 sequences are MDHEN and SYDVKM. V lost 10 bases and J 10 bases, leaving 22 bases between the germline ends. Profiled with immunoSEQ multiplex PCR; TCRdb holds only in-frame clones, not every one. This sample has approximately 6,700 clones, with nearly 65% found just once. The chain has TRBV28 and TRBJ1-1, with a possible D match to TRBD1 (6 bases). The sequenced sample was lamina propria lymphocytes from the gut. This TCR was recovered from a woman aged 60-75 years with active celiac disease. In nucleotides, the CDR3 is TGTGCCACCACCCCAGGGGTCGTGGCGGGAGCTTTCTTT. It specifies CATTPGVVAGAFF.